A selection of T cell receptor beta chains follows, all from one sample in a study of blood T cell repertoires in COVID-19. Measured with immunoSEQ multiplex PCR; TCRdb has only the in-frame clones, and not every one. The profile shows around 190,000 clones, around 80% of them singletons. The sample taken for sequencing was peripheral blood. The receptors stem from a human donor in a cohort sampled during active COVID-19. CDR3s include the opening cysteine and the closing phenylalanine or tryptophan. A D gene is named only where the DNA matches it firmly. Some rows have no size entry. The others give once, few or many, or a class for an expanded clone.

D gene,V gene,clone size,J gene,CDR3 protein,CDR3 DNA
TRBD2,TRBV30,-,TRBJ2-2,CAWSVLGAGGSGELFF,TGTGCCTGGAGTGTACTTGGAGCGGGAGGATCCGGGGAGCTGTTTTTT
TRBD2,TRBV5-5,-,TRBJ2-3,CASSSPGLYTDTQYF,TGTGCCAGCAGCTCACCGGGACTATACACAGATACGCAGTATTTT
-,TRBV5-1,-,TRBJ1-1,CASSKQGSTEAFF,TGCGCCAGCAGCAAACAGGGTTCCACTGAAGCTTTCTTT
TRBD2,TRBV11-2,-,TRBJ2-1,CASSLNYPKAGGDEQFF,TGTGCCAGCAGCTTAAATTATCCCAAAGCGGGAGGGGATGAGCAGTTCTTC
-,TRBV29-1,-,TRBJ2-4,CSVEDLVSDKQYF,TGCAGCGTTGAAGACTTGGTATCGGACAAGCAGTACTTC
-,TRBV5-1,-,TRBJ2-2,CASSETQNTGELFF,TGCGCCAGCAGCGAAACACAGAACACCGGGGAGCTGTTTTTT
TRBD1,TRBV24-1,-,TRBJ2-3,CATSDLDRGADADTQYF,TGTGCCACCAGTGATTTAGACAGGGGGGCCGATGCAGATACGCAGTATTTT
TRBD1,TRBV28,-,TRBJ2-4,CASVPRQGIFIQYF,TGTGCCAGCGTGCCTCGACAGGGGATCTTCATTCAGTACTTC
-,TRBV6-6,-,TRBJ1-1,CASRGRLDTEAFF,TGTGCCAGCAGGGGGAGACTGGACACTGAAGCTTTCTTT
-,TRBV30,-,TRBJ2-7,CAWSRYYEQYF,TGTGCCTGGAGTCGTTACTACGAGCAGTACTTC
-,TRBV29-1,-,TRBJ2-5,CSAERTGETQYF,TGCAGCGCCGAGCGGACGGGAGAGACCCAGTACTTC
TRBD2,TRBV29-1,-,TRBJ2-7,CSVASRGSSYEQYF,TGCAGCGTCGCCTCCCGCGGGAGCTCCTACGAGCAGTACTTC
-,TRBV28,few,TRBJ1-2,CATLRSPYGYTF,TGTGCCACCCTTCGCAGTCCCTATGGCTACACCTTC
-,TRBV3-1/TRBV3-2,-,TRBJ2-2,CASSQLTGELFF,TGTGCCAGCAGCCAACTAACCGGGGAGCTGTTTTTT
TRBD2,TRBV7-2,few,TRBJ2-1,CASSFQGLAGGGGNEQFF,TGTGCCAGCAGCTTCCAGGGACTAGCGGGAGGTGGAGGGAATGAGCAGTTCTTC
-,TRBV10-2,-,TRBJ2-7,CASRGTGQYEQYF,TGCGCCAGCCGGGGGACCGGGCAATACGAGCAGTACTTC
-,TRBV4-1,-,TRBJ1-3,CASSLGPGNTIYF,TGCGCCAGCAGCCTGGGCCCCGGAAACACCATATATTTT
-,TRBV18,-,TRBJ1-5,CASTVEIDQPQHF,TGTGCCAGCACAGTCGAAATCGATCAGCCCCAGCATTTT
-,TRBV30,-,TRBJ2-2,CAWSASGTGELFF,TGTGCCTGGAGTGCCTCCGGCACCGGGGAGCTGTTTTTT
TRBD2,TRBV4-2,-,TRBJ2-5,CASSSGLAGGVETQYF,TGTGCCAGCAGCTCAGGACTAGCGGGAGGGGTGGAGACCCAGTACTTC
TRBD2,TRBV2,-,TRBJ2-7,CASSEGTSGYEQYF,TGTGCCAGCAGTGAAGGGACTAGCGGCTACGAGCAGTACTTC
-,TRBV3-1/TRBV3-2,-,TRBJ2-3,CASSQGGSTDTQYF,TGTGCCAGCAGCCAAGGCGGGAGCACAGATACGCAGTATTTT
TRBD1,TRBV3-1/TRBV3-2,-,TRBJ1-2,CASSRDLRGDYGYTF,TGTGCCAGCAGCCGGGACCTCAGGGGGGACTATGGCTACACCTTC
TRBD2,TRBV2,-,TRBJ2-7,CASSELAGVHEQYF,TGTGCCAGCAGTGAACTAGCGGGAGTCCACGAGCAGTACTTC
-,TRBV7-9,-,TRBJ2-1,CASSLVRSYNEQFF,TGTGCCAGCAGCTTAGTCCGTTCGTACAATGAGCAGTTCTTC
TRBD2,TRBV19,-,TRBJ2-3,CASTTSGHITDTQYF,TGTGCCAGTACGACTAGCGGTCATATCACAGATACGCAGTATTTT
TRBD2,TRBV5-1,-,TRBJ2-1,CASRALAEVYNEQFF,TGCGCCAGCAGAGCACTAGCGGAGGTTTACAATGAGCAGTTCTTC
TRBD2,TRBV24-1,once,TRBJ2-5,CATSDRLAGVGETQYF,TGTGCCACCAGTGACAGACTAGCGGGAGTGGGGGAGACCCAGTACTTC
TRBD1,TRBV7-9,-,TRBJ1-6,CASSQGQRYSPLHF,TGTGCCAGCAGCCAGGGACAGCGATATTCACCCCTCCACTTT
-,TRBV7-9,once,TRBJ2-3,CASSLVPLSTDTQYF,TGTGCCAGCAGCTTAGTTCCGTTAAGCACAGATACGCAGTATTTT
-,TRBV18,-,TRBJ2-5,CASSPYTQETQYF,TGTGCCAGCTCACCGTACACGCAAGAGACCCAGTACTTC
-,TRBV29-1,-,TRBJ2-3,CSVGRAPTDTQYF,TGCAGCGTTGGGCGGGCTCCCACAGATACGCAGTATTTT
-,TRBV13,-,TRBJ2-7,CASSTGTEAGEQYF,TGTGCCAGCAGCACCGGGACTGAGGCTGGGGAGCAGTACTTC
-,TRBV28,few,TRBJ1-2,CASSLAAGRGYTF,TGTGCCAGCAGTTTGGCGGCAGGGCGCGGCTACACCTTC
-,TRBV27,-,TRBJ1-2,CASGLPLTNYGYTF,TGTGCCAGCGGCCTCCCGTTGACTAACTATGGCTACACCTTC
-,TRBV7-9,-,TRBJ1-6,CASSSDSKNSPLHF,TGTGCCAGCAGCTCTGACAGCAAGAATTCACCCCTCCACTTT
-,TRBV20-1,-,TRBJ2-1,CSASFELMQFF,TGCAGTGCTAGCTTCGAGTTGATGCAGTTCTTC
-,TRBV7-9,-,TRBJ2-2,CASTPDTGELFF,TGTGCCAGCACCCCGGACACCGGGGAGCTGTTTTTT
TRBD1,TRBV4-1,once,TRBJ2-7,CASSPSPTTGNYEQYF,TGCGCCAGCAGCCCTTCTCCCACGACAGGGAACTACGAGCAGTACTTC
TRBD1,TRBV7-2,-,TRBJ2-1,CASSYRGLVGEQFF,TGTGCCAGCAGCTACAGGGGGCTCGTGGGTGAGCAGTTCTTC
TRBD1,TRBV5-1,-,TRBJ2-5,CASSGGTGGLRETQYF,TGCGCCAGCAGCGGTGGGACAGGGGGCTTGCGAGAGACCCAGTACTTC
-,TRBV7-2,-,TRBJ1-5,CASSRQAHQPQHF,TGTGCCAGCAGCAGACAGGCCCATCAGCCCCAGCATTTT